This is a list of T cell receptor beta chains from one sample in a study of CD8 T cells in ankylosing spondylitis. TCRdb reanalysed the 5' RACE reads using MiXCR and keeps one entry per CDR3 protein. The sample lists roughly 490,000 distinct CDR3 sequences; roughly 5% were seen once. The sequenced sample consisted of blood, either unsorted or a sorted T cell fraction (not recorded which). Receptor source: a male donor with ankylosing spondylitis. The CDR3 runs from the conserved cysteine through the conserved F or W. D genes are given only for firm matches.

- | TRBV7-9 | CASSLGYVGYNEQFF
- | TRBV29-1 | CSVERRTLAGYTF
TRBD1 | TRBV29-1 | CSVRRQGDYGYTF
- | TRBV15 | CATSGRNYGDTEAFF
- | TRBV5-6 | CASSPELSGRTNEKLFF
- | TRBV10-1 | CASSLAGFSSYNEQFF
- | TRBV6-1 | CASTGYSNQPQHF
TRBD1 | TRBV5-1 | CASGGQGSAGELFF
- | TRBV29-1 | CSVPHWGGDTQYF
- | TRBV9 | CASSEGRDPGGYTF
TRBD2 | TRBV5-5 | CASSLGLAGGPGYEQYF
- | TRBV4-3 | CASSQDSGTLRDTQYF
- | TRBV7-7 | CASSSDMGYEQYF
- | TRBV15 | CATSTSIGQGDTQYF
- | TRBV15 | CATSFLSSYNEQFF
- | TRBV5-1 | CASTEGDEQFF
TRBD2 | TRBV7-2 | CASTQTLAGGHNEQFF
- | TRBV7-2 | CASSLGVTIHGETQYF
TRBD1 | TRBV24-1 | CATSEGTANQPQHF
- | TRBV27 | CASSLKGRVPYGYTF
TRBD1 | TRBV7-2 | CASSFGQESYEQYF
- | TRBV20-1 | CSATPGTRTDTQYF
- | TRBV15 | CATSRPPATNEKLFF
- | TRBV29-1 | CSVGQGLSGGAFF
- | TRBV5-6 | CASSLAPGNTDTQYF
- | TRBV7-3 | CASSLTARGELFF
- | TRBV24-1 | CATSDLAISGSDTQYF
TRBD2 | TRBV27 | CASSLSIGGGGTDTQYF
TRBD1 | TRBV12-3/TRBV12-4 | CASSQLGQGRYNEQFF
- | TRBV5-1 | CASSLDGVPYYGYTF
- | TRBV6-5 | CASSYGRNTEAFF
- | TRBV29-1 | CSVQQVGVDYEQYF
TRBD2 | TRBV7-9 | CASSYLAGGNEQFF
- | TRBV11-2 | CASSLNPRDEQYF
- | TRBV20-1 | CSARDQAGSYEQYF
TRBD2 | TRBV7-2 | CASSPGLAGQYF
- | TRBV29-1 | CSVWTLTNTEAFF
- | TRBV5-1 | CASSLEAGRHGYTF
- | TRBV29-1 | CSARDFSQETQYF
- | TRBV12-3/TRBV12-4 | CASRLTQETQYF
TRBD2 | TRBV4-2 | CASSQDMWGLAGGPYEQYF
TRBD2 | TRBV18 | CASSPRNPILAGGLNEQFF
- | TRBV6-2/TRBV6-3 | CASRSTNTGELFF
- | TRBV7-9 | CASSLRRGPGELFF
- | TRBV28 | CASSLSGAGNTIYF
- | TRBV20-1 | CRGGGDTEAFF
- | TRBV7-2 | CASSPGREVTEAFF
- | TRBV6-5 | CASSYGFLRGFNEQFF
TRBD1 | TRBV27 | CASSWDRGSYEQYF
- | TRBV30 | CAWSFVGQNSPLHF
- | TRBV7-2 | CASSLAAGVYQPQHF
- | TRBV7-2 | CASSAWREQFF
TRBD1 | TRBV18 | CASYTGGKSPLHF
- | TRBV15 | CATSRDSGYEQYF
TRBD2 | TRBV7-2 | CASSLASGSTYEQYF
TRBD1 | TRBV5-6 | CASSLAGGEAGYTF
- | TRBV7-9 | CASSFTTNAGLEDTQYF